Shown below are 17 T cell receptor beta chains from a single sample sequenced in a study of regulatory T cells in long-lasting Graves disease. Time point indicated: persistent/refractory GD, antithyroid drugs over 5 years with positive TRAb. RNA from PBMCs was the source of the TCR library. Combining iRepertoire HTBI primers with Arm-PCR of CDR3 regions, the authors built TCR beta libraries. TCRdb re-called the multiplex PCR reads through MiXCR, storing one row per CDR3 protein. Here the sample spans about 340,000 distinct CDR3 sequences, around 20% being singletons. Here the sequenced sample was peripheral blood mononuclear cells (PBMCs), taken when the disease was refractory, from a patient treated with antithyroid drugs. The origin of the receptors is a female donor with Graves disease.

This clonotype was counted ten times or more. This rearrangement joins TRBV24-1 to TRBJ1-6; D unresolved. The CDR3 has 13 residues. V was cut by 11 bases and J by 6 bases, with 13 bases left in between. Germline loops: CDR1 KGHDR, CDR2 SFDVKD. The CDR3 DNA reads TGTGCCATCCAAAGCCAGTTTAATTCACCCCTCCACTTT. This translates into CAIQSQFNSPLHF.

This chain links TRBV4-1 with TRBJ2-7; D is ambiguous. CDR3 size: 16 residues. CDR1 MGHRA and CDR2 YSYEKL come from the germline V gene. Between the trimmed V and J ends, which lost 1 base and 0 bases, there was a span of 13 bases. The chain's CDR3 is CASSQVFGQLSYEQYF. In DNA form, the CDR3 reads TGCGCCAGCAGCCAAGTCTTCGGGCAACTCTCCTACGAGCAGTACTTC.

The table lists this clonotype with a count of one. The CDR3 reads CATSDQTESNQPQHF. As DNA, the CDR3 is TGTGCCACCAGTGATCAGACAGAGAGCAATCAGCCCCAGCATTTT. This sequence joins TRBV24-1 and TRBJ1-5, with D perhaps TRBD1 (5 bases). The germline gives CDR1 KGHDR, CDR2 SFDVKD. The CDR3 has 15 residues. Trimming removed 3 bases at V and 1 base at J, with 9 bases between.

This chain links TRBV28 with TRBJ2-7; 9 positions match TRBD1. The V gene end was trimmed by 7 bases and the J gene end by 4 bases; junction bases not matched to a gene: 5. This CDR3 contains 13 residues. Germline CDR1 reads MDHEN; CDR2 reads SYDVKM. CDR3: CASKEQGAYEQYF. The DNA for the CDR3 is TGTGCCAGCAAGGAACAGGGGGCATACGAGCAGTACTTC.

The sample holds many counts of this clonotype. The rearrangement joins TRBV6-1 to TRBJ1-5; D unresolved. Germline assignment: CDR1 MNHNS and CDR2 SASEGT. The CDR3 spans 16 residues. V was cut by 1 base and J by 0 bases, with 10 bases left in between. DNA of the CDR3: TGTGCCAGCAGTGAAGGGTGGAGTTATAGCAATCAGCCCCAGCATTTT. The encoded protein is CASSEGWSYSNQPQHF.

This clonotype was seen ten or more times. This chain connects TRBV12-5 to TRBJ1-1; D unclear. Trimming left V 1 base short and J 2 bases short, with 2 bases between. Germline CDR1 is LGHNT and CDR2 is FRNRAP. CDR3 size: 12 residues. The CDR3 DNA is TGTGCTAGTGGTTTGGGCAACACTGAAGCTTTCTTT. Amino acids: CASGLGNTEAFF. Full variable domain (outside the CDR3, taken from reference TRBV12-5 and TRBJ1-1): DARVTQTPRHKVTEMGQEVTMRCQPILGHNTVFWYRQTMMQGLELLAYFRNRAPLDDSGMPKDRFSAEMPDATLATLKIQPSEPRDSAVYFCASGLGNTEAFFGQGTRLTVV.

This clonotype was found many times. The rearrangement links TRBV6-1 to TRBJ2-2; D not certain. Trimming cost V 7 bases and J 4 bases, with 4 bases left between them. Looked up from germline, CDR1 is MNHNS and CDR2 is SASEGT. This CDR3 contains 11 residues. CDR3 bases: TGTGCCAGCACAATCACCGGGGAGCTGTTTTTT. Translation gives CASTITGELFF.

The chain employs TRBV7-2 and TRBJ2-3; 9 positions agree with TRBD2. Losses at the gene ends were 3 bases for V and 0 bases for J; bases not matched to a gene: 4. Germline lookup yields CDR1 SGHTA and CDR2 FQGNSA. This CDR3 spans 16 amino acids. The CDR3 protein is CASSFSGGASTDTQYF. In DNA, the CDR3 is TGTGCCAGCAGCTTTAGCGGGGGCGCTAGCACAGATACGCAGTATTTT.

This clonotype was detected many times. V and J are TRBV7-9 and TRBJ2-7; D is unresolved. The CDR3 contains 12 residues. The germline CDR1 and CDR2 sequences are SEHNR and FQNEAQ (reference sequence). Trimming removed 5 bases from V and 3 bases from J, with 8 bases in between. CDR3: CASSPSHYEQYF. As DNA, the CDR3 is TGTGCCAGCAGCCCCAGTCACTACGAGCAGTACTTC.

A word on this clonotype: A read error likely explains this, since a far larger clone differs by one base. The chain employs TRBV28 and TRBJ1-2; D ambiguous. This CDR3 has 15 amino acids. Germline V gene data show CDR1 as MDHEN and CDR2 as SYDVKM. The DNA of the CDR3 is TGTGCCAGCAGTTTCACAATGCCCGGGGTTCATGGCTACATCTTC. Protein sequence: CASSFTMPGVHGYIF.

This clonotype was picked up many times. The chain links TRBV12-3 or TRBV12-4 to TRBJ2-2; 14 bases match TRBD2. V gave up 4 bases and J gave up 0 bases; unmatched junction bases: 4. The CDR3 is 18 amino acids. Here the CDR3 DNA reads TGTGCCAGCAGTTCCAGACTAGCGGGGGGGACGAACACCGGGGAGCTGTTTTTT. It codes for CASSSRLAGGTNTGELFF.

Details on this clonotype: Given a much more abundant clone one base away, this may be a read error. The chain combines TRBV28 with TRBJ1-5; D is perhaps TRBD1 (5 bases). This CDR3 has 15 amino acids. Germline V gene data show CDR1 as MDHEN and CDR2 as SYDVKM. CDR3 loop: CASSLWAGYNRPQHF. In nucleotides, the CDR3 is TGTGCCAGCAGTTTATGGGCAGGGTACAATCGGCCCCAGCATTTT.

The sample holds many counts of this clonotype. The chain carries TRBV24-1 and TRBJ1-5, with D unclear. V was shortened by 1 base and J by 1 base, with 4 bases between the two germline ends. CDR3 length equals 14 residues. Germline V CDR1 and CDR2: KGHDR, SFDVKD. The DNA of the CDR3 is TGTGCCACCAGTGATTTCCAGAGCAATCAGCCCCAGCATTTT. Translating gives CATSDFQSNQPQHF.

J is TRBJ2-1 and V is TRBV7-2; TRBD1 matches 9 bases. The length of the CDR3 is 16 residues. The germline V gene has CDR1 SGHTA and CDR2 FQGNSA. Trimming at V came to 0 bases and at J to 6 bases, leaving 6 bases not matched to a gene. CDR3 sequence reads: CASSLADRGLGNEQFF. Written as DNA, the CDR3 is TGTGCCAGCAGCTTAGCGGACAGGGGCCTAGGCAATGAGCAGTTCTTC.

This clonotype was detected many times. The J gene is TRBJ1-2, the V gene TRBV7-8, with unresolved D. Germline CDR1 and CDR2: SGHVS and FQNEAQ. There are 15 residues in the CDR3. Trimming removed 2 bases from V and 13 bases from J, with 23 bases in between. The CDR3 protein is CASSLSTTLGLDSTF. The CDR3 DNA follows: TGTGCCAGCAGCTTATCCACGACCTTAGGACTCGACTCCACCTTC. Based on the CDR3 plus reference TRBV7-8 and TRBJ1-2, the full variable domain is GAGVSQSPRYKVAKRGQDVALRCDPISGHVSLFWYQQALGQGPEFLTYFQNEAQLDKSGLPSDRFFAERPEGSVSTLKIQRTQQEDSAVYLCASSLSTTLGLDSTFGSGTRLTVV.

This chain connects TRBV14 to TRBJ2-2; D is ambiguous. With 6 bases removed from V and 4 bases from J, the gap between germline ends came to 12 bases. This CDR3 spans 14 amino acids. Germline V lookup: CDR1 SGHDN, CDR2 FVKESK. In DNA form, the CDR3 reads TGTGCCAGCAGGCACAATAGAGGCACCGGGGAGCTGTTTTTT. Its translation is CASRHNRGTGELFF.

The chain recombines TRBV18 with TRBJ1-2; no definite D call. The CDR3 covers 14 residues. The V gene's germline CDR1 is KGHSH and CDR2 LQKENI. V was clipped by 4 bases and J by 10 bases, with 19 bases between them. The CDR3 region is CASSLRTNLGSYTF. DNA for the CDR3: TGTGCCAGCTCACTTCGGACTAATTTAGGATCCTACACCTTC.